The text below deals with one T cell receptor (beta chain). The data originate from a study of blood T cell repertoires in COVID-19. Overall study context: T cells, B-cell-depleted T cells, or PBMCs provided the cDNA or gDNA that served as material.

Germline assignment: CDR1 SGHRS and CDR2 YFSETQ. Losses at the gene ends were 0 bases for V and 4 bases for J; bases not matched to a gene: 5. There are 15 residues in the CDR3. Methods used by the authors: Using reference gene primer amplification, nucleated cell counts were estimated. Here immunoSEQ multiplex PCR was the method, and the copy in TCRdb shows in-frame clones only, minus some. V, J and clone size derive from that table, while D and trimming were established from the DNA sequence. The table lists some 300,000 clones, around nine tenths of them singletons, with around 2% in the top ten. The study assigned cohorts using participant-reported clinical history.

The V call is TRBV5-1, the J call TRBJ2-5; TRBD1 matches at 8 bases. The TCR sequence derives from a woman aged 55-70 years in a cohort exposed to, infected with or recovered from COVID-19 (not recorded which). Sequenced input: PBMCs or T cells enriched from blood (not recorded which). The CDR3 here is CASSLAGQGGETQYF. In DNA form, the CDR3 reads TGCGCCAGCAGCTTGGCCGGACAGGGAGGAGAGACCCAGTACTTC.